This T cell receptor (beta chain) derives from a study of Graves' ophthalmopathy and Graves' hyperthyroidism. Beta-chain TCR CDR3 regions were amplified from RNA transcripts. Investigators did first-round RT-PCR with HTBI primers, then second-round multiplex PCR. TCRdb reprocessed the multiplex PCR reads via MiXCR and lists one record per CDR3 protein. The sample includes about 620,000 distinct CDR3 sequences, 22% seen only once; the top ten take more than 5.5%. The ends were cut back, 7 bases at V and 0 bases at J, with 23 bases in the middle. This CDR3 contains 18 residues. Germline values: CDR1 MRHNA, CDR2 SNTAGT. This clonotype was detected a few times.

The source of this sequence is a woman aged 18-29 years with stable Graves' hyperthyroidism. Some clones in this sample may be carry-over from other donors' samples. The specimen sequenced was peripheral blood. This chain joins TRBV6-4 and TRBJ2-3; the D gene is possibly TRBD2 (5 bases). This CDR3 reads CASTTPLGERESTDTQYF. The CDR3 DNA reads as TGTGCCAGCACAACCCCTCTAGGAGAGAGGGAAAGCACAGATACGCAGTATTTT.